Listed here are 32 T cell receptor beta chains from one sample, sequenced in a study of shared clonotypes between healthy human individuals. Assay: immunoSEQ multiplex PCR; the TCRdb copy retains only in-frame clones and omits some. Of about 120,000 clones detected, 65% to 75% appear once; the ten largest clones hold roughly 25%. Sequencing was performed on memory CD8+ T cells sorted from blood. Subset in this sample: CD45RO+ cells pooled with CCR7-negative TemRA cells. These receptors all come from a woman between 25 and 40 years old in good health.

Worth noting for this clone: At one of its ends the junction is not consistent with the germline gene, which may arise from a read error. The chain combines TRBV7-2 with TRBJ2-7, with D possibly matching TRBD2 (5 bases). The CDR3 length is 15 residues. Germline V gene sequence: CDR1 SGHTA, CDR2 FQGNSA. The CDR3 loop reads CASSLAGVPNYEQYF. DNA of the CDR3: TGTGCCAGCAGCCTAGCTGGGGTCCCTAACTACGAGCAGTACTTC.

The CDR3 spells CASSDETGGNIQYF. DNA for the CDR3: TGTGCCAGCAGCGACGAGACAGGGGGAAACATTCAGTACTTC. The V call is TRBV5-4, the J call TRBJ2-4, with 9 bases identical to TRBD1. From germline, CDR1 is SGHNT and CDR2 YYREEE (reference sequence). J gave up 6 bases and V 4 bases, and 5 bases lay outside the gene matches. The CDR3 has 14 amino acids.

The J gene is TRBJ1-4, the V gene TRBV5-6, with TRBD1 as a possible D gene (6 bases). Trimming pared 4 bases from V and 3 bases from J, leaving 22 bases between. This CDR3 has 18 residues. Germline V gene sequence: CDR1 SGHDT, CDR2 YYEEEE. Here the CDR3 DNA reads TGTGCCAGCAGCCGACAGGAGCAGGGGAATCTGGCTAATGAAAAACTGTTTTTT. This gives the protein CASSRQEQGNLANEKLFF.

The J gene is TRBJ2-7, the V gene TRBV27, with D possibly being TRBD2 (6 bases). The CDR3 is 13 amino acids. V lost 5 bases to trimming and J lost 3 bases, with 11 bases between them. Germline-derived CDR1 and CDR2 are MNHEY and SMNVEV (reference sequence). CDR3 loop: CASSGGLHYEQYF. CDR3 coding DNA: TGTGCCAGCAGTGGGGGACTCCACTACGAGCAGTACTTC.

This clone turned up a few times. The J gene is TRBJ2-7, the V gene TRBV5-5, with unresolved D. The germline gives CDR1 SGHKS, CDR2 YYEKEE (reference sequence). The CDR3 sequence is 14 residues long. With 0 bases removed from V and 0 bases from J, the gap between germline ends came to 7 bases. In DNA, the CDR3 is TGTGCCAGCAGCTTGGTTTTTGGCTCCTACGAGCAGTACTTC. This translates into CASSLVFGSYEQYF.

This clone has just a few counts. This chain connects TRBV19 to TRBJ1-1; D perhaps matches TRBD1 (6 bases). V lost 5 bases and J 3 bases, leaving 13 bases between the germline ends. There are 14 residues in the CDR3. The germline gives CDR1 LNHDA, CDR2 SQIVND (reference sequence). This chain's CDR3 is CASSALGGHTEAFF. The CDR3 DNA reads TGTGCCAGTAGTGCCCTCGGGGGGCACACTGAAGCTTTCTTT.

CDR3 loop: CASSEEGGPYIYLNEKLFF. Written as DNA, the CDR3 is TGTGCCAGCAGTGAAGAGGGGGGGCCCTATATCTACCTTAATGAAAAACTGTTTTTT. The V gene is TRBV2, the J gene TRBJ1-4; possible D gene TRBD1, 6 bases. CDR1 and CDR2 (germline): SNHLY, FYNNEI. V dropped 1 base and J dropped 4 bases, with 22 bases sitting between them. This CDR3 contains 19 residues.

This CDR3 reads CASMGGTGELFF. In DNA form, the CDR3 reads TGTGCCAGCATGGGGGGCACCGGGGAGCTGTTTTTT. This sequence joins TRBV6-1 and TRBJ2-2; D might be TRBD2 (6 bases). The CDR3 is 12 amino acids. The V gene's germline CDR1 is MNHNS and CDR2 SASEGT. V dropped 7 bases and J dropped 4 bases, with 7 bases sitting between them.

This clone was counted between two and nine times. This chain uses TRBV6-1 with TRBJ2-7, with a tentative D call TRBD1 (6 bases). The CDR3 totals 14 residues. Trimming stripped 1 base from V and 7 bases from J, with 14 bases between. Germline CDR1 MNHNS, CDR2 SASEGT. The CDR3: CASSEELDRTEQYF. Written as DNA, the CDR3 is TGTGCCAGCAGTGAAGAACTTGACAGGACGGAGCAGTACTTC.

The V and J genes are TRBV4-2 and TRBJ2-5; perhaps D is TRBD1 or TRBD2 (5 bases each). CDR1 is LGHNA, CDR2 YNFKEQ, per germline. V gave up 1 base and J gave up 1 base, with 16 bases separating them. The length of the CDR3 is 17 residues. CDR3 amino acids: CASSQVGGGTAQETQYF. CDR3 nucleotides: TGTGCCAGCAGCCAAGTGGGTGGGGGAACGGCCCAAGAGACCCAGTACTTC.

The chain uses TRBV28 and TRBJ2-5; TRBD1 matches at 8 bases. The better agreement between TRBJ2-7 and the DNA end casts doubt on the J call. CDR1 is MDHEN, CDR2 SYDVKM, per germline. The CDR3 runs 14 residues. CDR3 loop: CASRNRTGPHEQYF. The CDR3 DNA sequence: TGTGCCAGCAGGAATAGGACAGGGCCCCACGAGCAGTACTTC.

This clone was counted between two and nine times. The chain links TRBV6-1 to TRBJ2-7, with D uncertain. Trimming stripped 1 base from V and 3 bases from J, with 7 bases between. The CDR3 length is 13 residues. CDR1 is MNHNS and CDR2 is SASEGT in the germline V gene. In DNA form, the CDR3 reads TGTGCCAGCAGTGAAGTTGGGTACTACGAGCAGTACTTC. Protein: CASSEVGYYEQYF.

The chain employs TRBV7-8 and TRBJ1-5; no reliable D call. Per germline, CDR1 SGHVS and CDR2 FQNEAQ. Trimming stripped 1 base from V and 0 bases from J, with 10 bases between. The CDR3 is made up of 16 amino acids. CDR3 DNA: TGTGCCAGCAGCTTAGGTCTCAGATATAGCAATCAGCCCCAGCATTTT. It yields the protein CASSLGLRYSNQPQHF.

This clone turned up a few times. J is TRBJ2-3 and V is TRBV6-1; D may be TRBD2 (6 bases). Germline V gene data show CDR1 as MNHNS and CDR2 as SASEGT. With 4 bases removed from V and 2 bases from J, the gap between germline ends came to 13 bases. CDR3 length equals 15 residues. DNA of the CDR3: TGTGCCAGCAGTGGGGGGACTGAATACACAGATACGCAGTATTTT. The encoded protein is CASSGGTEYTDTQYF.

This chain joins TRBV15 and TRBJ1-3, with D hard to call. Trimming cost V 0 bases and J 2 bases, with 8 bases left between them. CDR1 and CDR2 (germline): LNHNV, YYDKDF (reference sequence). The CDR3 consists of 15 residues. The CDR3, as DNA: TGTGCCACCAGCAGAGATGCGGCAGCTGGAAACACCATATATTTT. Residues: CATSRDAAAGNTIYF.

The chain has TRBV7-6 and TRBJ1-5; 8 bases match TRBD1. The V gene's germline CDR1 is SGHVS and CDR2 FNYEAQ. Trimming cost V 1 base and J 0 bases; bases outside gene matches: 11. The CDR3 is 19 amino acids. CDR3 in DNA: TGTGCCAGCAGCTTAGTCCAAACAGACAGGGGCCATAGCAATCAGCCCCAGCATTTT. The encoded protein is CASSLVQTDRGHSNQPQHF.

The CDR3 spells CASSPPPDRPGSYGYTF. DNA for the CDR3: TGTGCCAGCAGTCCCCCACCCGACAGGCCCGGGTCCTATGGCTACACCTTC. The genes are TRBV28 and TRBJ1-2, with D possibly TRBD1 on 6 matching bases. The germline V gene encodes CDR1 MDHEN and CDR2 SYDVKM. Trimming shortened V by 5 bases and J by 4 bases, and 23 bases separated the two germline ends. This CDR3 is 17 amino acids long.

This clone was observed a handful of times. V gene TRBV4-1 combines with J gene TRBJ1-4; D possibly corresponds to TRBD1 (5 bases). Germline V gives CDR1 MGHRA, CDR2 YSYEKL. This CDR3 is 18 amino acids long. Trimming removed 2 bases at V and 6 bases at J, with 22 bases between. The CDR3 sequence is CASSQTPGERGSDEKLFF. The CDR3 DNA is TGCGCCAGCAGCCAAACCCCCGGGGAGCGGGGGTCGGATGAAAAACTGTTTTTT.

To note about this clone: In the same sample, other DNA sequences code for this CDR3. V gene TRBV9 combines with J gene TRBJ2-5; D could derive from TRBD1 or TRBD2 (5 bases each). The germline CDR1 and CDR2 sequences are SGDLS and YYNGEE. V lost 0 bases and J lost 5, with 11 bases in between. The CDR3 totals 14 residues. This CDR3 is CASSVGGSAETQYF. CDR3 DNA: TGTGCCAGCAGCGTAGGGGGGAGTGCGGAGACCCAGTACTTC.

This clone was recorded a few times. The chain combines TRBV19 with TRBJ2-2, with 8 bases matching TRBD1. The ends lost 6 bases at V and 5 bases at J; junction bases unmatched: 11. Germline loops: CDR1 LNHDA, CDR2 SQIVND (reference sequence). The CDR3 is 16 amino acids. The CDR3, as DNA: TGTGCCAGTAGCGCCCCTCGGACAGGGTGGACCGGGGAGCTGTTTTTT. It specifies CASSAPRTGWTGELFF.

The genes are TRBV10-2 and TRBJ2-1, with D perhaps TRBD2 (5 bases). Germline values: CDR1 WSHSY, CDR2 SAAADI. This CDR3 spans 14 amino acids. V lost 10 bases to trimming and J lost 0 bases, with 13 bases between them. Here the CDR3 reads CATSDSISYNEQFF. CDR3 nucleotides: TGCGCCACCTCGGACTCGATCTCCTACAATGAGCAGTTCTTC.

The chain has TRBV2 and TRBJ2-4, with D perhaps matching TRBD2 (6 bases). This CDR3 spans 12 amino acids. Trimming left V 6 bases short and J 6 bases short, with 9 bases between. Germline-derived CDR1 and CDR2 are SNHLY and FYNNEI. CDR3 nucleotides: TGTGCCAGCAGATTCGGGGGAAACATTCAGTACTTC. It encodes CASRFGGNIQYF.

The chain recombines TRBV5-4 with TRBJ1-1; D is perhaps TRBD1 (6 bases). V lost 3 bases, J lost 1 base, and 13 bases lay in between. The length of the CDR3 is 15 residues. Germline V gene sequence: CDR1 SGHNT, CDR2 YYREEE (reference sequence). CDR3 in amino acids: CASSWADRPNTEAFF. The CDR3 DNA follows: TGTGCCAGCAGCTGGGCCGACAGGCCGAACACTGAAGCTTTCTTT.

The chain uses TRBV25-1 and TRBJ2-3; D not certain. The CDR3 loop spans 13 amino acids. Germline values: CDR1 MGHDK, CDR2 SYGVNS. Trimming shortened V by 6 bases and J by 0 bases, and 7 bases separated the two germline ends. The CDR3 here is CASSASSTDTQYF. CDR3 nucleotides: TGTGCCAGCAGCGCCTCGAGCACAGATACGCAGTATTTT.

This chain uses TRBV19 with TRBJ1-5, with TRBD1 matching 7 bases. This CDR3 is built from 14 residues. The germline CDR1 and CDR2 sequences are LNHDA and SQIVND (reference sequence). V dropped 5 bases and J dropped 4; count of bases not matched to a gene: 5. The CDR3 sequence: CASSEGQKNQPQHF. In DNA, the CDR3 is TGTGCCAGTAGTGAGGGACAGAAGAATCAGCCCCAGCATTTT. The full variable domain, in which reference TRBV19 and TRBJ1-5 provide the parts outside the CDR3, is DGGITQSPKYLFRKEGQNVTLSCEQNLNHDAMYWYRQDPGQGLRLIYYSQIVNDFQKGDIAEGYSVSREKKESFPLTVTSAQKNPTAFYLCASSEGQKNQPQHFGDGTRLSIL.

The chain uses TRBV4-1 and TRBJ1-5; D remains unclear. This CDR3 has 14 amino acids. The ends were cut back, 4 bases at V and 9 bases at J, with 16 bases in the middle. Germline V gene lookup returns CDR1 MGHRA and CDR2 YSYEKL. The CDR3 region is CASSLRRSRGPQHF. DNA for the CDR3: TGCGCCAGCAGCCTCCGCCGATCGCGGGGGCCCCAGCATTTT.

The V and J genes are TRBV25-1 and TRBJ2-5; the D gene is possibly TRBD1 (6 bases). The DNA end is more similar to TRBJ2-7, so the J call may be wrong. The CDR3 loop spans 16 amino acids. CDR1 is MGHDK and CDR2 is SYGVNS in the germline V gene. For the CDR3, the DNA is TGTGCCAGCAGTGAAAACGCACAGGGTGGACCCTACGAGCAGTACTTC. This codes for CASSENAQGGPYEQYF.

J is TRBJ1-5 and V is TRBV7-9; no clear D. Germline V gene sequence: CDR1 SEHNR, CDR2 FQNEAQ (reference sequence). Trimming removed 1 base from V and 2 bases from J, with 6 bases in between. There are 14 residues in the CDR3. CDR3 region: CASSLGRGNQPQHF. CDR3 nucleotides: TGTGCCAGCAGCTTAGGGCGGGGCAATCAGCCCCAGCATTTT.

This clone was seen a single time. CDR3 coding DNA: TGTGCCAGCAGTATCTCAGGGGAGACCCAGTACTTC. This sequence encodes CASSISGETQYF. The chain recombines TRBV11-2 with TRBJ2-5; weak D call: TRBD1 (5 bases). The V end was cut by 6 bases, the J end by 5 bases, with 10 bases between. The CDR3 covers 12 residues. Per the germline V gene, CDR1 is SGHAT and CDR2 is FQNNGV.

Many counts were recorded for this clone. The chain has TRBV7-9 and TRBJ1-3; the D is unclear. Germline assignment: CDR1 SEHNR and CDR2 FQNEAQ (reference sequence). V shed 5 bases and J shed 4 bases, with 15 bases lying between them. The CDR3 spans 15 residues. The CDR3 bases are TGTGCCAGCAGCCAAGGACTTGGGGAAGGAAACACCATATATTTT. Its protein is CASSQGLGEGNTIYF.

This sequence joins TRBV7-2 and TRBJ2-1; D is unresolved. Trimming pared 3 bases from V and 8 bases from J, leaving 11 bases between. The CDR3 extends over 13 amino acids. Germline assignment: CDR1 SGHTA and CDR2 FQGNSA. The CDR3 protein is CASSFAKGDEQFF. CDR3 coding DNA: TGTGCCAGCAGCTTCGCGAAAGGCGATGAGCAGTTCTTC.

The chain couples TRBV7-9 to TRBJ1-1, with unresolved D. CDR1 is SEHNR and CDR2 is FQNEAQ in the germline V gene (reference sequence). V dropped 2 bases and J dropped 1 base, with 11 bases sitting between them. This CDR3 has 15 residues. This CDR3 is CASSLIGQENTEAFF. For the CDR3, the DNA is TGTGCCAGCAGCTTAATCGGGCAGGAGAACACTGAAGCTTTCTTT.